Below, 25 T cell receptor beta chains from the same sample are listed, as sequenced in a study of blood T cells in healthy people across ages. Combining a sample-barcoded 5' primer with a J-beta primer mix, a second PCR ran for roughly 6 to 12 cycles. Using its own MiXCR run on the 5' RACE reads, TCRdb lists one record per CDR3 protein. The sample includes roughly 1.9 million distinct CDR3 sequences, approximately 39% of them seen just once. Sequencing was done on a sample of blood. The receptors were sampled from a human donor in good health.

The chain carries TRBV4-3 and TRBJ2-1; D ambiguous. Germline V gives CDR1 LGHNA, CDR2 YSLEER. V was shortened by 0 bases and J by 3 bases, with 6 bases between the two germline ends. CDR3 size: 14 residues. The CDR3 here is CASSQEGYYNEQFF. In nucleotides, the CDR3 is TGCGCCAGCAGCCAAGAGGGTTACTACAATGAGCAGTTCTTC.

This clonotype was seen repeatedly, ten times or more. The junction does not match germline at one end; this may be a read error. J is TRBJ2-1 and V is TRBV5-1; 8 bases agree with TRBD1. The CDR3 runs 15 residues. Germline V gene lookup returns CDR1 SGHRS and CDR2 YFSETQ. DNA for the CDR3: TGTGCCAGCAGCTTAGGACAGGGCCCCTACAATGAGCAGTTCTTC. This gives the protein CASSLGQGPYNEQFF.

The chain carries TRBV12-3 or TRBV12-4 and TRBJ1-4; 7 nucleotides align to TRBD1. V lost 5 bases and J lost 7; bases outside the gene matches: 10. The CDR3 length is 15 residues. CDR3 residues: CASSHRQGDSEKLFF. In DNA, the CDR3 is TGTGCCAGCAGTCATAGACAGGGCGACAGTGAAAAACTGTTTTTT.

The sample holds a few counts of this clonotype. The chain uses TRBV18 and TRBJ2-7; 8 bases map to TRBD1. This CDR3 region has 18 residues. Germline CDR1 KGHSH, CDR2 LQKENI. The V and J ends lost 3 bases and 5 bases, in that order; junction bases with no gene match: 18. This CDR3 is CASSPRTDGQGARNEQYF. For the CDR3, the DNA is TGTGCCAGCTCACCTCGGACAGACGGGCAGGGGGCTAGGAACGAGCAGTACTTC.

The rearrangement links TRBV5-6 to TRBJ2-5; D not certain. The CDR3 spans 17 residues. Germline CDR1 and CDR2: SGHDT and YYEEEE. V gave up 3 bases and J gave up 11 bases, with 29 bases separating them. The DNA for the CDR3 is TGTGCCAGCAGCTCTATTCATAGCCGCGCAGCAATCAATGAGCAGTACTTC. This gives the protein CASSSIHSRAAINEQYF.

There are a few counts of this clonotype. V and J are TRBV12-3 or TRBV12-4 and TRBJ2-2; 9 bases are shared with TRBD1. The CDR3 is made up of 18 amino acids. The trim removed 4 bases at V and 1 base at J, leaving 10 bases unmatched. Written as DNA, the CDR3 is TGTGCCAGCAGTTACAGGCTCCCGGGACAGGGGAACACCGGGGAGCTGTTTTTT. It is translated as CASSYRLPGQGNTGELFF.

As concerns this clonotype: A read error may produce the germline difference seen at one junction end. The V gene is TRBV12-3 or TRBV12-4, the J gene TRBJ1-6, with D perhaps TRBD1 (5 bases). The CDR3 spans 16 residues. The DNA of the CDR3 is TGTGTCAGCAGTTTGCGGGGACCGGCCTATAATTCACCCCTCCACTTT. Its protein product is CVSSLRGPAYNSPLHF.

A note on this clonotype: The junction does not match germline at one end; this may be a read error. The chain has TRBV2 and TRBJ1-1; D remains ambiguous. Germline V gives CDR1 SNHLY, CDR2 FYNNEI. CDR3 size: 12 residues. CDR3 in amino acids: CASSGEVNEAFF. Here the CDR3 DNA reads TGTGCCAGTAGTGGGGAGGTTAATGAAGCTTTCTTT.

The chain joins TRBV10-3 to TRBJ2-7; weak D call: TRBD2 (7 bases). Deletions cut 2 bases from V and 2 bases from J, with 22 bases between. The germline V gene encodes CDR1 ENHRY and CDR2 SYGVKD. CDR3 size: 18 residues. The CDR3 DNA sequence: TGTGCCATCAGTGAGCTTGTAGGACAGACTAGCTCCACCTACGAGCAGTACTTC. It encodes CAISELVGQTSSTYEQYF.

CDR3 sequence: CASSNPLREYNQETQYF. Here the CDR3 DNA reads TGTGCCAGCAGCAACCCTTTGCGAGAGTATAACCAAGAGACCCAGTACTTC. J is TRBJ2-5 and V is TRBV9; D call uncertain. The ends were cut back, 4 bases at V and 0 bases at J, with 19 bases in the middle. The CDR3 is 17 residues long. Germline CDR1 is SGDLS and CDR2 is YYNGEE.

This clonotype was seen only a few times. This chain uses TRBV20-1 with TRBJ1-1; D is uncertain. Per the germline V gene, CDR1 is DFQATT and CDR2 is SNEGSKA (reference sequence). The CDR3 is 15 residues long. V lost 5 bases and J 0 bases, leaving 16 bases between the germline ends. CDR3 nucleotides: TGCAGTGCTCCGGTCTCTCTCGGCTTGAACACTGAAGCTTTCTTT. It specifies CSAPVSLGLNTEAFF.

J is TRBJ2-4 and V is TRBV11-2; 8 bases agree with TRBD1. Near its end, the DNA agrees better with TRBJ2-7, so the J call may be wrong. The CDR3 loop spans 18 amino acids. Germline loops: CDR1 SGHAT, CDR2 FQNNGV. The CDR3 DNA reads as TGTGCCAGCAGCTTATTACGGTTTTGGGACAGGCCCAACTACGAGCAGTACTTC. Its protein is CASSLLRFWDRPNYEQYF.

This rearrangement joins TRBV29-1 to TRBJ2-3, with a tentative D call TRBD2 (6 bases). The ends were cut back, 4 bases at V and 5 bases at J, with 16 bases in the middle. In germline, CDR1 is SQVTM, CDR2 ANQGSEA. The CDR3 extends over 14 amino acids. The CDR3 DNA reads as TGCAGCGTTGCCCTTGGCGGGCGGGGAGATACGCAGTATTTT. It specifies CSVALGGRGDTQYF.

This clonotype was counted a few times. CDR3 coding DNA: TGTGCCAGCAGCTTAGTGGCAGGGGGGTATCAGCCCCAGCATTTT. Encoded protein: CASSLVAGGYQPQHF. The rearrangement links TRBV7-8 to TRBJ1-5; 7 bases align to TRBD1. V was pared by 1 base and J by 5 bases, with 5 bases of the junction left unmatched. The CDR3 has 15 residues. CDR1 and CDR2 from the germline V gene are SGHVS and FQNEAQ.

This chain joins TRBV29-1 and TRBJ1-2; D possibly corresponds to TRBD1 (5 bases). Looked up from germline, CDR1 is SQVTM and CDR2 is ANQGSEA. Deletions cut 0 bases from V and 6 bases from J, with 14 bases between. The CDR3 sequence is 14 residues long. The CDR3 sequence: CSVEDFRQGDGYTF. CDR3 coding DNA: TGCAGCGTTGAAGATTTTCGGCAGGGTGATGGCTACACCTTC.

V gene TRBV12-3 or TRBV12-4 combines with J gene TRBJ1-1, with D tentatively TRBD1 (5 bases). The CDR3 covers 13 residues. Trimming took off 4 bases at V and 6 bases at J, with 12 bases between the two ends. The CDR3 reads CASSWGVYAEAFF. CDR3 DNA: TGTGCCAGCAGTTGGGGGGTGTACGCTGAAGCTTTCTTT.

V usage is TRBV7-2 and J usage is TRBJ1-2, with TRBD1 as a possible D gene (6 bases). Trimming took off 5 bases at V and 8 bases at J, with 21 bases between the two ends. The CDR3 totals 15 residues. Per the germline V gene, CDR1 is SGHTA and CDR2 is FQGNSA. The CDR3 region is CASSPGAGGDRGYTF. The CDR3 DNA sequence: TGTGCCAGCAGCCCAGGAGCCGGGGGCGACCGGGGCTACACCTTC.

This chain connects TRBV7-2 to TRBJ2-3, with TRBD2 matching over 7 bases. The germline V gene has CDR1 SGHTA and CDR2 FQGNSA. CDR3 size: 16 residues. The junction had 7 bases not matched to a gene; V was cut back by 3 bases and J by 1 base. The CDR3 region has the DNA TGTGCCAGCAGCTTTGGAAGCGGGACCGGCACAGATACGCAGTATTTT. Translated, it gives CASSFGSGTGTDTQYF.

The rearrangement joins TRBV4-3 to TRBJ1-3, with D perhaps TRBD1 (6 bases). This CDR3 has 14 amino acids. CDR1 LGHNA and CDR2 YSLEER come from the germline V gene. Trimming took 3 bases from V and 6 from J, leaving 12 bases between them. The CDR3 DNA follows: TGCGCCAGCAGCCAGGACTACAGGGAAAACACCATATATTTT. As protein: CASSQDYRENTIYF.

V usage is TRBV5-4 and J usage is TRBJ1-5, with 7 bases matching TRBD1. The CDR3 totals 14 residues. J gave up 7 bases and V 4 bases, and 8 bases lay outside the gene matches. CDR1 and CDR2 (germline): SGHNT, YYREEE (reference sequence). The CDR3 loop reads CASSPDRASQPQHF. Here the CDR3 DNA reads TGTGCCAGCAGCCCCGACAGGGCTTCACAGCCCCAGCATTTT. The entire variable domain, with the rest obtained from reference TRBV5-4 and TRBJ1-5, is as follows: ETGVTQSPTHLIKTRGQQVTLRCSSQSGHNTVSWYQQALGQGPQFIFQYYREEENGRGNFPPRFSGLQFPNYSSELNVNALELDDSALYLCASSPDRASQPQHFGDGTRLSIL.

The chain employs TRBV20-1 and TRBJ2-7; 8 bases map to TRBD1. The V segment lost 0 bases and the J segment 4 bases; nucleotides outside the gene matches: 5. The CDR3 covers 14 residues. In germline, CDR1 is DFQATT, CDR2 SNEGSKA (reference sequence). CDR3 nucleotide sequence: TGCAGTGCTAGAGACCCAGGGGGCAGGTACGAGCAGTACTTC. Amino acid sequence: CSARDPGGRYEQYF.

This clonotype has more than one count but fewer than ten. The rearrangement joins TRBV12-3 or TRBV12-4 to TRBJ1-2, with unresolved D. Trimming took off 6 bases at V and 5 bases at J, with 10 bases between the two ends. The CDR3 length is 12 residues. This chain's CDR3 is CASRYSGYGYTF. CDR3 in DNA: TGTGCCAGCAGGTACTCCGGTTATGGCTACACCTTC.

The chain has TRBV7-2 and TRBJ1-2; 8 bases agree with TRBD1. The trim removed 4 bases at V and 8 bases at J, leaving 12 bases unmatched. This CDR3 has 15 amino acids. Germline V CDR1 and CDR2: SGHTA, FQGNSA. CDR3 nucleotides: TGTGCCAGCAGCTATTTCTCCGGGACAGGCGGAGGCTACACCTTC. Its protein product is CASSYFSGTGGGYTF.

In this sample, this clonotype turned up a few times. V usage is TRBV20-1 and J usage is TRBJ2-1, with D maybe TRBD2 (7 bases). This CDR3 has 14 residues. The germline V gene encodes CDR1 DFQATT and CDR2 SNEGSKA (reference sequence). CDR3 sequence: CSAAAGASYNEQFF. CDR3 coding DNA: TGCAGCGCCGCGGCGGGGGCCTCCTACAATGAGCAGTTCTTC.

A few counts support this clonotype. The genes are TRBV6-2 or TRBV6-3 and TRBJ1-2; possible D gene TRBD1, 5 bases. V lost 4 bases to trimming and J lost 8 bases, with 14 bases between them. In germline, CDR1 is MNHEY, CDR2 SVGEGT. This CDR3 has 13 amino acids. DNA for the CDR3: TGTGCCAGCAGTTCGCCTTTGACAGACGGCTACACCTTC. Protein product: CASSSPLTDGYTF.